The 15 T cell receptor beta chains in this list originate from one sample, sequenced in a study of OX40 agonist ivuxolimab in advanced cancers. Here immunoSEQ multiplex PCR was the method, and the copy in TCRdb shows in-frame clones only, minus some. Of roughly 67,000 clones in the sample, roughly 88% were seen once. This sample comprised CD4+ or CD8+ T cells sorted from blood, obtained in a trial of the OX40 agonist ivuxolimab. These receptors originate from an adult with an advanced solid tumor such as melanoma, head and neck, liver or kidney cancer.

The chain links TRBV5-5 to TRBJ2-3; TRBD1 matches 8 bases. There are 15 residues in the CDR3. Germline trimming cut 0 bases from V and 4 bases from J; bases unmatched to any gene: 4. Per germline, CDR1 SGHKS and CDR2 YYEKEE (reference sequence). The DNA for the CDR3 is TGTGCCAGCAGCTTGGGGCGGACAGGGCCAGATACGCAGTATTTT. It yields the protein CASSLGRTGPDTQYF.

The chain has TRBV6-6 and TRBJ1-1; possibly TRBD1 for D (6 bases). V gave up 7 bases and J gave up 3 bases, with 15 bases separating them. This CDR3 has 14 residues. CDR1 is MNHNY, CDR2 SVGAGI, per germline (reference sequence). The CDR3, as DNA: TGTGCCAGCATCCGCAGGGAGGGGGACACTGAAGCTTTCTTT. It yields the protein CASIRREGDTEAFF.

CDR3 amino acids: CASSEIISDYQPQHF. Written as DNA, the CDR3 is TGTGCCAGCAGTGAAATTATCTCAGATTATCAGCCCCAGCATTTT. The chain carries TRBV6-1 and TRBJ1-5; D is unclear. The CDR3 has 15 residues. The V end lost 2 bases, the J end lost 5 bases, and 13 bases lay between the germline ends. The germline CDR1 and CDR2 sequences are MNHNS and SASEGT.

The V gene is TRBV28, the J gene TRBJ2-7; 12 bases map to TRBD2. There are 15 residues in the CDR3. After removal of 6 bases from V and 3 bases from J, the junction contained 6 bases not matched to a gene. From germline, CDR1 is MDHEN and CDR2 SYDVKM. The CDR3 bases are TGTGCCAGCAGAAGACAGACTAGCGGGAGCTACGAGCAGTACTTC. Translation gives CASRRQTSGSYEQYF.

The chain uses TRBV19 and TRBJ1-5, with TRBD1 matching 8 bases. Germline assignment: CDR1 LNHDA and CDR2 SQIVND (reference sequence). Trimming at V came to 2 bases and at J to 6 bases, leaving 3 bases not matched to a gene. This CDR3 is 14 amino acids long. This CDR3 is CASSIQGARQPQHF. The DNA of the CDR3 is TGTGCCAGTAGTATACAGGGGGCTCGTCAGCCCCAGCATTTT.

CDR3 sequence reads: CASTPGASGSYEQYF. CDR3 DNA: TGTGCCAGCACACCAGGAGCTAGCGGGAGCTACGAGCAGTACTTC. This sequence joins TRBV7-6 and TRBJ2-7; 10 bases are a match to TRBD2. Trimming at V came to 7 bases and at J to 3 bases, leaving 9 bases not matched to a gene. Germline-derived CDR1 and CDR2 are SGHVS and FNYEAQ. The CDR3 totals 15 residues. Drawing the rest from reference TRBV7-6 and TRBJ2-7, the complete variable domain is GAGVSQSPRYKVTKRGQDVALRCDPISGHVSLYWYRQALGQGPEFLTYFNYEAQQDKSGLPNDRFSAERPEGSISTLTIQRTEQRDSAMYRCASTPGASGSYEQYFGPGTRLTVT.

The chain combines TRBV5-1 with TRBJ2-6, with D maybe TRBD1 (5 bases). The CDR3 covers 18 residues. V lost 0 bases and J 0 bases, leaving 13 bases between the germline ends. Germline values: CDR1 SGHRS, CDR2 YFSETQ. This chain's CDR3 is CASSLVILGLSGANVLTF. The CDR3 DNA reads as TGCGCCAGCAGCTTGGTAATATTGGGGCTCTCTGGGGCCAACGTCCTGACTTTC.

The chain combines TRBV11-2 with TRBJ1-1, with TRBD1 matching over 8 bases. The V gene end was trimmed by 5 bases and the J gene end by 0 bases; junction bases not matched to a gene: 11. CDR3 length equals 17 residues. Looked up from germline, CDR1 is SGHAT and CDR2 is FQNNGV. DNA of the CDR3: TGTGCCAGCAGCCCTCGGGCAGGGGGCATGGTGAACACTGAAGCTTTCTTT. Translated, it gives CASSPRAGGMVNTEAFF.

The chain links TRBV13 to TRBJ2-3; 7 positions agree with TRBD2. V was pared by 0 bases and J by 5 bases, with 14 bases of the junction left unmatched. CDR3 length: 18 residues. The V gene's germline CDR1 is PRHDT and CDR2 FYEKMQ (reference sequence). CDR3 in amino acids: CASSLGGWQRDHGDTQYF. CDR3 bases: TGTGCCAGCAGCTTAGGTGGGTGGCAGCGGGATCATGGAGATACGCAGTATTTT.

The chain links TRBV10-1 to TRBJ2-7, with D unclear. Germline assignment: CDR1 WNHNN and CDR2 SYGVQD (reference sequence). V was shortened by 6 bases and J by 3 bases, with 9 bases between the two germline ends. This CDR3 is built from 12 residues. CDR3 DNA: TGCGCCAGCAGCGAGAATGGCTACGAGCAGTACTTC. Translating gives CASSENGYEQYF.

This chain uses TRBV19 with TRBJ1-6; 8 bases agree with TRBD1. Germline lookup yields CDR1 LNHDA and CDR2 SQIVND (reference sequence). The CDR3 consists of 14 residues. V lost 9 bases to trimming and J lost 7 bases; unmatched junction nucleotides: 8. The DNA for the CDR3 is TGTGCCAGCCGACCCGGACAGGGAAATTCACCCCTCCACTTT. Its protein is CASRPGQGNSPLHF.

This sequence joins TRBV2 and TRBJ2-7, with no clear D. The CDR3 is made up of 14 amino acids. V lost 2 bases and J 0 bases, leaving 8 bases between the germline ends. CDR1 and CDR2 from the germline V gene are SNHLY and FYNNEI. As DNA, the CDR3 is TGTGCCAGCAGTGAACTGGGGTTCTCCTACGAGCAGTACTTC. This sequence encodes CASSELGFSYEQYF.

The genes are TRBV11-3 and TRBJ2-2; maybe TRBD1 (6 bases). Germline loops: CDR1 SGHNT, CDR2 YENEEA. Trimming took off 0 bases at V and 15 bases at J, with 20 bases between the two ends. CDR3 length equals 15 residues. The CDR3 loop reads CASSLDLPPGAELFF. For the CDR3, the DNA is TGTGCCAGCAGCTTAGATCTCCCCCCAGGGGCAGAGTTGTTTTTT.

The V gene is TRBV5-1, the J gene TRBJ2-3; possible D gene TRBD1, 6 bases. Germline loops: CDR1 SGHRS, CDR2 YFSETQ. Between the trimmed V and J ends, which lost 4 bases and 0 bases, there was a span of 9 bases. The CDR3 extends over 14 amino acids. CDR3 bases: TGCGCCAGCAGCATTGGACAGAGCACAGATACGCAGTATTTT. This encodes CASSIGQSTDTQYF.

This rearrangement joins TRBV6-5 to TRBJ2-7, with no clear D. Germline values: CDR1 MNHEY, CDR2 SVGAGI. The V end was cut by 5 bases, the J end by 5 bases, with 19 bases between. The CDR3 is made up of 15 amino acids. For the CDR3, the DNA is TGTGCCAGCAGTCTAAGCGACGGCGGTTGGGACGAGCAGTACTTC. This codes for CASSLSDGGWDEQYF.